This entry describes one TCR beta chain. Its antigen remains unidentified. This record comes from a study of T cell responses to AZD1222 COVID-19 vaccine. Whole-study findings and limits: Only a handful of AZD1222 recipients, several in all, had baseline seropositivity. Spike-specific TCR breadth and depth both grew after two AZD1222 doses. Spike-wide vaccine-associated CD4 TCRs dominated at 160-218 and 743-854.

Assay: immunoSEQ multiplex PCR; the TCRdb copy retains only in-frame clones and omits some. The sample shows 70,000 to 75,000 clones, about 85% of them seen only once. The CDR3 contains 13 residues. V was cut by 0 bases and J by 4 bases, with 6 bases left in between. CDR1 SGHAT and CDR2 FQNNGV come from the germline V gene. This chain uses TRBV11-2 with TRBJ1-2; unclear D gene. The material was peripheral blood, obtained 28 days after the second AZD1222 dose. This receptor was identified in an adult who received the AZD1222 COVID-19 vaccine. CDR3 in amino acids: CASSLDRPYGYTF. The CDR3 DNA sequence: TGTGCCAGCAGCTTAGACAGGCCCTATGGCTACACCTTC.